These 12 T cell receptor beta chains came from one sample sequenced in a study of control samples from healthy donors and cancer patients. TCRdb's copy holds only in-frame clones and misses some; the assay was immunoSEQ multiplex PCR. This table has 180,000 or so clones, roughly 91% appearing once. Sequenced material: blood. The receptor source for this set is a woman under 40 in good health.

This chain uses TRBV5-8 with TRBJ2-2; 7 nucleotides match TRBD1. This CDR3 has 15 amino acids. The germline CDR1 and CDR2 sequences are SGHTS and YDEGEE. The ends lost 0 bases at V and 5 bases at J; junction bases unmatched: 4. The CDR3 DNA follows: TGTGCCAGCAGCTTGGACAGGGGAAGGACCGGGGAGCTGTTTTTT. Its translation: CASSLDRGRTGELFF. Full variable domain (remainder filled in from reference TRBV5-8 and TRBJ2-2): EAGVTQSPTHLIKTRGQQATLRCSPISGHTSVYWYQQALGLGLQFLLWYDEGEERNRGNFPPRFSGRQFPNYSSELNVNALELEDSALYLCASSLDRGRTGELFFGEGSRLTVL.

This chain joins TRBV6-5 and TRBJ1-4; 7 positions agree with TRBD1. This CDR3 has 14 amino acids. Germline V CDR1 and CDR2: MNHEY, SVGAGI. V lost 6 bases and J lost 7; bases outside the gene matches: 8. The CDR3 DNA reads TGTGCCAGCAGCCCGGACAGGTTAACTGAAAAACTGTTTTTT. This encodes CASSPDRLTEKLFF.

DNA of the CDR3: TGTGCCAGCAGCTATACCGGACGCTCCTACGAGCAGTACTTC. Protein sequence: CASSYTGRSYEQYF. The genes are TRBV7-9 and TRBJ2-7; the D is unclear. V was shortened by 4 bases and J by 0 bases, with 10 bases between the two germline ends. Per germline, CDR1 SEHNR and CDR2 FQNEAQ (reference sequence). The CDR3 extends over 14 amino acids.

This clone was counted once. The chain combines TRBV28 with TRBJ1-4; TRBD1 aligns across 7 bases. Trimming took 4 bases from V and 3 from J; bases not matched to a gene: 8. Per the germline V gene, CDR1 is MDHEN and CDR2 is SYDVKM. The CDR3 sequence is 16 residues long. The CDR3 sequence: CASSSAGGLANEKLFF. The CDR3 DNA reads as TGTGCCAGCAGTTCGGCAGGGGGATTAGCTAATGAAAAACTGTTTTTT.

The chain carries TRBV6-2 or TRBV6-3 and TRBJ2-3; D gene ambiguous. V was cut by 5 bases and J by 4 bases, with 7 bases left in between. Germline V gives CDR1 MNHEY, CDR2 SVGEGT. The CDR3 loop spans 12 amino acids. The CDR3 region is CASSATPDTQYF. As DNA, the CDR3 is TGTGCCAGCAGTGCGACGCCAGATACGCAGTATTTT.

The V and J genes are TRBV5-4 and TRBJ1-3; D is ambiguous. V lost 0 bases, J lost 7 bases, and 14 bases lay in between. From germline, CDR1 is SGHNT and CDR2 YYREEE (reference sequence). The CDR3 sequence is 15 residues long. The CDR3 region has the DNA TGTGCCAGCAGCTTGGGGCCGCCGCCACTTAACACCATATATTTT. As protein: CASSLGPPPLNTIYF.

The CDR3 bases are TGTGCCAGCAGTTACGTCCGTAATTCACCCCTCCACTTT. Amino acid sequence: CASSYVRNSPLHF. This chain joins TRBV28 and TRBJ1-6; D remains unclear. CDR3 size: 13 residues. In germline, CDR1 is MDHEN, CDR2 SYDVKM. V lost 4 bases and J lost 6, with 7 bases in between.

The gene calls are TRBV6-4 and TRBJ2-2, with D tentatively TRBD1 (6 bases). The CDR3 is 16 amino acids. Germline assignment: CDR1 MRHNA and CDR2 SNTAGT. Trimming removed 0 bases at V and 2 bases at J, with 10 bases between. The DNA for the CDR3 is TGTGCCAGCAGTGACTCGGGGACACTTAACACCGGGGAGCTGTTTTTT. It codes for CASSDSGTLNTGELFF.

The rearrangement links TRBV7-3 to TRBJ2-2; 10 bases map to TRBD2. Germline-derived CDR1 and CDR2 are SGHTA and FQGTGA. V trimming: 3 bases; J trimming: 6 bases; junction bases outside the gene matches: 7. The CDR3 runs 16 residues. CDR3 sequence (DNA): TGTGCCAGCAGCTTGGTGCGCCTAGCGGGGGCCGGGGAGCTGTTTTTT. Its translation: CASSLVRLAGAGELFF.

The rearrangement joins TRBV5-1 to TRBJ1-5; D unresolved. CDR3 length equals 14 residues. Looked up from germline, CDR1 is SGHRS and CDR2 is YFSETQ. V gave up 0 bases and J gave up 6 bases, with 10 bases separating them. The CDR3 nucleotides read TGCGCCAGCAGCTTGGGTCAGGTCGGTCAGCCCCAGCATTTT. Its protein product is CASSLGQVGQPQHF.

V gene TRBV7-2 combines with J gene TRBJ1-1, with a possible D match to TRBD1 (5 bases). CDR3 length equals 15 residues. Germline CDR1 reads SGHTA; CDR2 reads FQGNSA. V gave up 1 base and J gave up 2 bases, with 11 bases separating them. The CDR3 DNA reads TGTGCCAGCAGCTTAGGACCAGGGTTTAACACTGAAGCTTTCTTT. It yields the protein CASSLGPGFNTEAFF. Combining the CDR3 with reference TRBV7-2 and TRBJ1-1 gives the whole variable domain GAGVSQSPSNKVTEKGKDVELRCDPISGHTALYWYRQSLGQGLEFLIYFQGNSAPDKSGLPSDRFSAERTGGSVSTLTIQRTQQEDSAVYLCASSLGPGFNTEAFFGQGTRLTVV.

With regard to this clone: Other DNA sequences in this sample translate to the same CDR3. This CDR3 reads CASSLGTGSNQPQHF. The CDR3 nucleotides read TGTGCCAGCAGTTTAGGGACAGGTAGCAATCAGCCCCAGCATTTT. V gene TRBV27 combines with J gene TRBJ1-5, with 8 bases identical to TRBD1. Germline CDR1 is MNHEY and CDR2 is SMNVEV (reference sequence). Trimming at V came to 2 bases and at J to 0 bases, leaving 0 bases not matched to a gene. The CDR3 extends over 15 amino acids.